These 9 T cell receptor beta chains were all obtained from the same sample, sequenced in a study of glioma-infiltrating T cells after dendritic cell vaccination. Time point described: after dendritic cell vaccination, including at tumor progression/relapse. Sequencing was performed with immunoSEQ multiplex PCR; in TCRdb, only in-frame clones are kept and a portion is missing. The profile shows roughly 100,000 clones, around 83% of them singletons. The sequencing here drew on blood, taken after dendritic cell vaccination. All receptors come from a human donor with glioblastoma.

Turning to this clone: The same CDR3 also results from other DNA sequences found in this sample. The chain employs TRBV7-6 and TRBJ2-3; 12 bases map to TRBD1. The V gene end was trimmed by 5 bases and the J gene end by 0 bases; junction bases not matched to a gene: 3. The germline CDR1 and CDR2 sequences are SGHVS and FNYEAQ. This CDR3 contains 16 residues. Here the CDR3 reads CASSLGTGGSTDTQYF. The DNA for the CDR3 is TGTGCCAGCAGCCTCGGGACAGGGGGCAGCACAGATACGCAGTATTTT.

This clone has a handful of counts. J is TRBJ2-1 and V is TRBV19, with 7 bases that match TRBD1. From germline, CDR1 is LNHDA and CDR2 SQIVND (reference sequence). V lost 7 bases and J lost 9; bases outside the gene matches: 6. The CDR3 extends over 12 amino acids. CDR3 amino acids: CASTTGEREQFF. CDR3 in DNA: TGTGCCAGTACCACAGGGGAGCGTGAGCAGTTCTTC.

Here the CDR3 reads CASRSGVRTGELFF. The CDR3 nucleotides read TGTGCCAGCAGGTCGGGGGTACGGACCGGGGAGCTGTTTTTT. The rearrangement uses TRBV6-5 and TRBJ2-2; possible D gene TRBD2, 6 bases. Trimming removed 6 bases from V and 5 bases from J, with 13 bases in between. This CDR3 region has 14 residues. Germline V CDR1 and CDR2: MNHEY, SVGAGI.

The chain uses TRBV6-1 and TRBJ1-1; D not certain. Germline CDR1 MNHNS, CDR2 SASEGT. CDR3 length equals 15 residues. V lost 2 bases and J 1 base, leaving 11 bases between the germline ends. CDR3 in amino acids: CASSELGQSNTEAFF. The CDR3 coding sequence is TGTGCCAGCAGTGAACTTGGGCAGTCGAACACTGAAGCTTTCTTT.

The rearrangement links TRBV29-1 to TRBJ2-7, with 14 bases fitting TRBD2. V shed 1 base, J shed 4 bases, and the junction held 12 bases outside the gene matches. Germline V CDR1 and CDR2: SQVTM, ANQGSEA. The CDR3 runs 18 residues. The CDR3 DNA reads TGCAGCGTTGAAGGTGGGACTAGCGGGGGCCACAAGGTTTACGAGCAGTACTTC. As protein: CSVEGGTSGGHKVYEQYF.

The rearrangement joins TRBV27 to TRBJ2-7; 10 bases align to TRBD1. The CDR3 length is 15 residues. The V gene's germline CDR1 is MNHEY and CDR2 SMNVEV (reference sequence). The trim removed 5 bases at V and 4 bases at J, leaving 8 bases unmatched. The CDR3 spells CASSKTGGPGYEQYF. The CDR3 bases are TGTGCCAGCAGTAAGACAGGGGGCCCAGGGTACGAGCAGTACTTC.

V gene TRBV18 combines with J gene TRBJ1-2; D not resolved. The CDR3 loop spans 16 amino acids. The germline V gene has CDR1 KGHSH and CDR2 LQKENI. With 6 bases removed from V and 0 bases from J, the gap between germline ends came to 17 bases. For the CDR3, the DNA is TGTGCCAGCTCTTCCCAAGCGGGTGGGGCTAACTATGGCTACACCTTC. Protein product: CASSSQAGGANYGYTF.

V usage is TRBV27 and J usage is TRBJ1-6; D remains unclear. Trimming shortened V by 4 bases and J by 9 bases, and 13 bases separated the two germline ends. Looked up from germline, CDR1 is MNHEY and CDR2 is SMNVEV (reference sequence). The CDR3 totals 14 residues. CDR3 residues: CASSSPGSGSPLHF. CDR3 coding DNA: TGTGCCAGCAGTTCCCCCGGCTCGGGTTCACCCCTCCACTTT.

V and J are TRBV6-5 and TRBJ2-7, with 15 bases that match TRBD2. There are 15 residues in the CDR3. Germline V gene data show CDR1 as MNHEY and CDR2 as SVGAGI. After removal of 6 bases from V and 2 bases from J, the junction contained 2 bases not matched to a gene. CDR3 nucleotides: TGTGCCAGCAGAGGACTAGCGGGGGGGGCCTACGAGCAGTACTTC. Translating gives CASRGLAGGAYEQYF.